The 22 T cell receptor beta chains listed next were all sequenced from one sample in a study of CD8 T cells in ankylosing spondylitis. MiXCR, run by TCRdb on the 5' RACE reads, gives a single entry per CDR3 protein. The sample shows about 240,000 distinct CDR3 sequences, less than 10% of them seen only once. Sequenced input: blood, either unsorted or a sorted T cell fraction (not recorded which). Receptors were obtained from a male donor with ankylosing spondylitis or in good health (not recorded which).

This clonotype was seen more than once but under ten times. This chain joins TRBV20-1 and TRBJ2-1; TRBD2 aligns across 10 bases. CDR3 length: 15 residues. Per the germline V gene, CDR1 is DFQATT and CDR2 is SNEGSKA (reference sequence). After removal of 1 base from V and 8 bases from J, the junction contained 8 bases not matched to a gene. CDR3 sequence (DNA): TGCAGTGCTAGAGGACGCCCTAGCGGGGGCGATGAGCAGTTCTTC. It codes for CSARGRPSGGDEQFF.

The rearrangement joins TRBV10-3 to TRBJ2-5, with D unclear. The CDR3 consists of 15 residues. Germline V gene data show CDR1 as ENHRY and CDR2 as SYGVKD. V was cut by 2 bases and J by 1 base, with 11 bases left in between. The CDR3 region has the DNA TGTGCCATCAGTGAGACCCCCGGCTCCCAAGAGACCCAGTACTTC. Its protein is CAISETPGSQETQYF.

The sample holds many counts of this clonotype. The rearrangement joins TRBV20-1 to TRBJ2-7, with TRBD2 as a possible D gene (6 bases). The CDR3 sequence is 13 residues long. V lost 3 bases and J 5 bases, leaving 14 bases between the germline ends. The germline CDR1 and CDR2 sequences are DFQATT and SNEGSKA (reference sequence). This CDR3 is CSASRLGLDEQYF. The CDR3 coding sequence is TGCAGTGCTAGTCGACTAGGTCTAGACGAGCAGTACTTC.

This clonotype was seen repeatedly, ten times or more. The V and J genes are TRBV7-2 and TRBJ1-1; D remains unclear. This CDR3 spans 14 amino acids. Germline-derived CDR1 and CDR2 are SGHTA and FQGNSA. Trimming cost V 0 bases and J 4 bases, with 9 bases left between them. Here the CDR3 reads CASSLARGSTEAFF. The CDR3, as DNA: TGTGCCAGCAGCTTAGCTCGTGGTAGCACTGAAGCTTTCTTT.

In its sample, this clonotype was seen many times. The chain joins TRBV6-5 to TRBJ1-1; 9 bases map to TRBD1. Germline lookup yields CDR1 MNHEY and CDR2 SVGAGI. V was clipped by 0 bases and J by 3 bases; unmatched bases: 2. The CDR3 extends over 15 amino acids. Here the CDR3 reads CASSYSDRGYTEAFF. The DNA for the CDR3 is TGTGCCAGCAGTTACTCGGACAGGGGATACACTGAAGCTTTCTTT.

This clonotype was counted ten times or more. J is TRBJ2-2 and V is TRBV5-5; D gene uncertain. Trimming removed 0 bases at V and 7 bases at J, with 25 bases between. CDR3 length: 19 amino acids. The germline V gene has CDR1 SGHKS and CDR2 YYEKEE (reference sequence). The CDR3 spells CASSLGAIEDVALSGELFF. The CDR3 DNA is TGTGCCAGCAGCTTGGGTGCCATCGAAGACGTGGCCCTAAGCGGGGAGCTGTTTTTT.

This clonotype was observed at least ten times. The J gene is TRBJ1-4, the V gene TRBV29-1; no clear D. Germline V lookup: CDR1 SQVTM, CDR2 ANQGSEA. Trimming left V 1 base short and J 8 bases short, with 5 bases between. The CDR3 runs to 11 residues. CDR3 amino acids: CSVEVYEKLFF. In nucleotides, the CDR3 is TGCAGCGTTGAAGTTTACGAAAAACTGTTTTTT.

This clonotype appeared many times. Here the CDR3 reads CASSPGLLAGIYNEQFF. The CDR3 DNA reads TGTGCCAGCAGTCCAGGGTTGCTAGCGGGCATATACAATGAGCAGTTCTTC. V gene TRBV7-2 combines with J gene TRBJ2-1; 8 nucleotides agree with TRBD2. With V trimmed by 6 bases and J by 4 bases, 14 bases remained unmatched. This CDR3 region has 17 residues. From germline, CDR1 is SGHTA and CDR2 FQGNSA.

The chain has TRBV19 and TRBJ2-1, with TRBD2 matching 13 bases. CDR3 length equals 15 residues. V lost 7 bases to trimming and J lost 7 bases; unmatched junction nucleotides: 7. Germline loops: CDR1 LNHDA, CDR2 SQIVND (reference sequence). In DNA, the CDR3 is TGTGCCAGTACCACACTAGCGGGAGGGTTTAATGAGCAGTTCTTC. It yields the protein CASTTLAGGFNEQFF.

As to this clonotype: A clone one base away is much larger, so this may be a read error. This chain connects TRBV2 to TRBJ2-1, with D unresolved. CDR3 length: 14 amino acids. From germline, CDR1 is SNHLY and CDR2 FYNNEI. The CDR3 loop is CACSPSPAYNEQFF. The CDR3 nucleotides are TGTGCCTGCAGTCCCTCGCCGGCCTACAATGAGCAGTTCTTC.

This clonotype has just a few counts. This chain joins TRBV12-3 or TRBV12-4 and TRBJ2-3, with 10 bases that match TRBD2. With V trimmed by 10 bases and J by 5 bases, 15 bases remained unmatched. The CDR3 is 16 amino acids. CDR3 bases: TGTGCCACCAAGTGGGAGAGCGGGGGGGCTGGAGATACGCAGTATTTT. Its protein is CATKWESGGAGDTQYF.

This clonotype was counted at least ten times. The chain joins TRBV12-3 or TRBV12-4 to TRBJ2-2; TRBD2 might be the D (5 bases). Trimming shortened V by 6 bases and J by 0 bases, and 14 bases separated the two germline ends. There are 16 residues in the CDR3. The DNA of the CDR3 is TGTGCCAGCAGCCCTGCTGTGCGGGCGAACACCGGGGAGCTGTTTTTT. Translated, it gives CASSPAVRANTGELFF.

This clonotype occurred a few times. The V call is TRBV27, the J call TRBJ1-2, with 12 bases identical to TRBD1. The V gene's germline CDR1 is MNHEY and CDR2 SMNVEV (reference sequence). CDR3 length: 14 residues. Trimming at V came to 0 bases and at J to 10 bases, leaving 3 bases not matched to a gene. The CDR3 coding sequence is TGTGCCAGCAGTTTATCGGGACAGGGGGCTGACTACACCTTC. As protein: CASSLSGQGADYTF.

This clonotype was detected many times. The chain couples TRBV5-5 to TRBJ2-2; 7 bases fit TRBD1. The CDR3 extends over 15 amino acids. Germline lookup yields CDR1 SGHKS and CDR2 YYEKEE (reference sequence). V lost 7 bases to trimming and J lost 0 bases; unmatched junction nucleotides: 6. CDR3: CASFPGQTNTGELFF. Written as DNA, the CDR3 is TGTGCCAGCTTCCCGGGACAGACGAACACCGGGGAGCTGTTTTTT. The complete variable domain, with remaining parts taken from reference TRBV5-5 and TRBJ2-2, reads DAGVTQSPTHLIKTRGQQVTLRCSPISGHKSVSWYQQVLGQGPQFIFQYYEKEERGRGNFPDRFSARQFPNYSSELNVNALLLGDSALYLCASFPGQTNTGELFFGEGSRLTVL.

This clonotype was counted at least ten times. The gene calls are TRBV10-3 and TRBJ2-1, with TRBD2 as a possible D gene (5 bases). This CDR3 region has 13 residues. Trimming removed 1 base from V and 9 bases from J, with 10 bases in between. Looked up from germline, CDR1 is ENHRY and CDR2 is SYGVKD. CDR3 in amino acids: CAISEYEAGEQFF. The CDR3 DNA sequence: TGTGCCATCAGTGAGTACGAGGCGGGTGAGCAGTTCTTC.

The chain uses TRBV7-8 and TRBJ1-1; D is possibly TRBD1 (6 bases). Trimming took off 5 bases at V and 5 bases at J, with 15 bases between the two ends. The CDR3 consists of 14 residues. Germline CDR1 reads SGHVS; CDR2 reads FQNEAQ. The CDR3 sequence: CASSRTGGGTEAFF. In nucleotides, the CDR3 is TGTGCCAGCAGCCGCACAGGAGGGGGAACTGAAGCTTTCTTT.

This clonotype was picked up many times. J is TRBJ2-1 and V is TRBV27; 9 bases line up with TRBD2. Looked up from germline, CDR1 is MNHEY and CDR2 is SMNVEV (reference sequence). Germline trimming cut 1 base from V and 2 bases from J; bases unmatched to any gene: 6. CDR3 size: 17 residues. CDR3 sequence (DNA): TGTGCCAGCAGTTTATTCCCTAGCGGGGAGGCCTACAATGAGCAGTTCTTC. It is translated as CASSLFPSGEAYNEQFF.

This clonotype was counted between two and nine times. CDR3 in amino acids: CASSLAVGSYGYTF. The CDR3 DNA is TGTGCCAGCAGCTTGGCGGTGGGGAGCTATGGCTACACCTTC. The genes are TRBV5-6 and TRBJ1-2; D uncertain. CDR1 SGHDT and CDR2 YYEEEE come from the germline V gene. With 0 bases removed from V and 4 bases from J, the gap between germline ends came to 10 bases. This CDR3 comprises 14 residues.

This clonotype was observed many times. The V gene is TRBV7-3, the J gene TRBJ2-1; either TRBD1 or TRBD2 may fit D (5 bases each). Germline V CDR1 and CDR2: SGHTA, FQGTGA. The ends were cut back, 7 bases at V and 8 bases at J, with 18 bases in the middle. This CDR3 has 14 amino acids. The CDR3 DNA is TGTGCCAGCACCGAAGGGGCTAGCTCTCATGAGCAGTTCTTC. Translation: CASTEGASSHEQFF.

This clonotype was seen repeatedly, ten times or more. The chain links TRBV5-1 to TRBJ2-2, with 7 bases matching TRBD2. Looked up from germline, CDR1 is SGHRS and CDR2 is YFSETQ. Trimming removed 5 bases from V and 0 bases from J; junction bases left unmatched: 1. The CDR3 is made up of 14 amino acids. The CDR3 reads CASRGGTNTGELFF. The CDR3 region has the DNA TGCGCCAGCAGGGGAGGGACGAACACCGGGGAGCTGTTTTTT. The variable domain in full, completed from reference TRBV5-1 and TRBJ2-2, reads KAGVTQTPRYLIKTRGQQVTLSCSPISGHRSVSWYQQTPGQGLQFLFEYFSETQRNKGNFPGRFSGRQFSNSRSEMNVSTLELGDSALYLCASRGGTNTGELFFGEGSRLTVL.

This clonotype was observed at least ten times. The chain joins TRBV6-5 to TRBJ1-4; D not certain. This CDR3 spans 16 amino acids. The germline gives CDR1 MNHEY, CDR2 SVGAGI. V lost 0 bases and J 8 bases, leaving 16 bases between the germline ends. CDR3 in amino acids: CASSYSIQPAKEKLFF. DNA of the CDR3: TGTGCCAGCAGTTACTCGATTCAACCCGCGAAAGAAAAACTGTTTTTT.

This clonotype was seen repeatedly, ten times or more. V gene TRBV10-2 combines with J gene TRBJ1-1; D is perhaps TRBD1 (6 bases). V was clipped by 4 bases and J by 0 bases, with 9 bases between them. The germline V gene encodes CDR1 WSHSY and CDR2 SAAADI. The CDR3 has 14 residues. In nucleotides, the CDR3 is TGCGCCAGCAGTGGGACAGTAATGAACACTGAAGCTTTCTTT. Translated: CASSGTVMNTEAFF.